These T cell receptor beta chains were read from a single sample in a study of T cell responses to AZD1222 COVID-19 vaccine. Here immunoSEQ multiplex PCR was the method, and the copy in TCRdb shows in-frame clones only, minus some. The sample carries more than 95,000 clones, 87% recorded once. The input for sequencing was peripheral blood, taken on day 0 of AZD1222 vaccination. The receptors here all came from an adult in good health. CDR3s include the opening cysteine and the closing phenylalanine or tryptophan. The D gene is left open where the match is weak. A clone size is listed for some rows: how often the clone was seen (once, few, many), or a class if it is expanded.

abundance | j_gene | d_gene | v_gene | len | CDR3aa | CDR3nt
- | TRBJ2-7 | TRBD2 | TRBV4-2 | 14 | CASSQRLAGYEQYF | TGTGCCAGCAGCCAGAGACTAGCGGGATACGAGCAGTACTTC
- | TRBJ2-7 | TRBD2 | TRBV4-2 | 15 | CASSQDNGGFYEQYF | TGTGCCAGCAGCCAAGATAACGGGGGGTTCTACGAGCAGTACTTC
- | TRBJ2-2 | TRBD2 | TRBV3-1/TRBV3-2 | 16 | CASSQGSGGNTGELFF | TGTGCCAGCAGCCAAGGTAGCGGGGGGAACACCGGGGAGCTGTTTTTT
- | TRBJ2-5 | - | TRBV27 | 13 | CASSLHGPGTQYF | TGTGCCAGCAGTCTGCATGGGCCCGGGACCCAGTACTTC
- | TRBJ2-3 | TRBD2 | TRBV15 | 17 | CATSSDGTSGRTDTQYF | TGTGCCACCAGCAGCGATGGGACTAGCGGCCGCACAGATACGCAGTATTTT
- | TRBJ2-7 | TRBD2 | TRBV4-2 | 15 | CASSHEDSGGGEQYF | TGTGCCAGCAGCCATGAAGATAGCGGGGGGGGAGAGCAGTACTTC
- | TRBJ2-3 | - | TRBV7-3 | 14 | CASSFEGIGDTQYF | TGTGCCAGCAGCTTCGAGGGGATAGGAGATACGCAGTATTTT
- | TRBJ2-2 | - | TRBV6-5 | 13 | CASSWDYTGELFF | TGTGCCAGCAGTTGGGACTACACCGGGGAGCTGTTTTTT
- | TRBJ2-1 | TRBD1 | TRBV7-9 | 16 | CASSWDPGQGSNEQFF | TGTGCCAGCAGCTGGGATCCGGGACAGGGGAGTAATGAGCAGTTCTTC
- | TRBJ1-5 | - | TRBV18 | 15 | CASSGGEFYNQPQHF | TGTGCCAGCTCGGGCGGGGAGTTCTACAATCAGCCCCAGCATTTT
- | TRBJ2-4 | TRBD1 | TRBV28 | 14 | CASSVGQDKNIQYF | TGTGCCAGCAGTGTTGGACAGGACAAAAACATTCAGTACTTC
- | TRBJ1-6 | - | TRBV18 | 16 | CASSPDRSSYNSPLHF | TGTGCCAGCTCACCCGACAGGAGCTCCTATAATTCACCCCTCCACTTT
- | TRBJ1-2 | - | TRBV7-8 | 11 | CASSGGHGYTF | TGTGCCAGCAGTGGAGGGCATGGCTACACCTTC
once | TRBJ2-3 | - | TRBV27 | 17 | CASSPSRGGPGSDTQYF | TGTGCCAGCAGTCCTTCCCGTGGCGGGCCGGGGTCGGATACGCAGTATTTT
- | TRBJ1-1 | - | TRBV28 | 16 | CASSSYTGPPDTEAFF | TGTGCCAGCAGTTCCTATACCGGCCCCCCCGACACTGAAGCTTTCTTT
few | TRBJ2-1 | TRBD2 | TRBV27 | 14 | CASSSTSGGYEQFF | TGTGCCAGCAGTTCGACTAGCGGGGGGTATGAGCAGTTCTTC
- | TRBJ2-2 | TRBD2 | TRBV27 | 17 | CASSSTSGGTNTGELFF | TGTGCCAGCAGTTCAACTAGCGGGGGGACCAACACCGGGGAGCTGTTTTTT
- | TRBJ1-2 | - | TRBV27 | 14 | CASSPRGANYGYTF | TGTGCCAGCAGTCCCCGGGGAGCTAACTATGGCTACACCTTC
- | TRBJ2-6 | TRBD1 | TRBV6-5 | 15 | CAIRQGKAGANVLTF | TGTGCCATTAGACAGGGGAAGGCTGGGGCCAACGTCCTGACTTTC
few | TRBJ2-5 | - | TRBV5-1 | 12 | CASSFDQETQYF | TGCGCCAGCAGCTTTGATCAAGAGACCCAGTACTTC
- | TRBJ1-4 | - | TRBV27 | 13 | CASSTSTNEKLFF | TGTGCCAGCAGTACGTCAACTAATGAAAAACTGTTTTTT
- | TRBJ1-1 | - | TRBV7-2 | 14 | CASSVDELNTEAFF | TGTGCCAGCAGCGTGGACGAACTGAACACTGAAGCTTTCTTT
once | TRBJ2-2 | TRBD1 | TRBV11-3 | 14 | CASALRGLTGELFF | TGTGCCAGCGCACTGAGGGGGCTCACCGGGGAGCTGTTTTTT
- | TRBJ2-3 | - | TRBV27 | 15 | CASRSGKKSTDTQYF | TGTGCCAGCAGGAGCGGAAAAAAGAGCACAGATACGCAGTATTTT
- | TRBJ2-7 | - | TRBV6-5 | 14 | CASSPSGFQGEQYF | TGTGCCAGCAGTCCCTCCGGGTTCCAAGGGGAGCAGTACTTC
- | TRBJ1-3 | TRBD1 | TRBV28 | 17 | CASSLQGGGRSGNTIYF | TGTGCCAGCAGTCTCCAGGGAGGGGGCAGATCTGGAAACACCATATATTTT
once | TRBJ2-7 | - | TRBV2 | 16 | CASSPTGRSGSHEQYF | TGTGCCAGCAGTCCGACAGGGAGAAGCGGGAGCCACGAGCAGTACTTC
- | TRBJ1-6 | - | TRBV14 | 15 | CASSQLHFPNSPLHF | TGTGCCAGCAGCCAATTACATTTTCCTAATTCACCCCTCCACTTT
- | TRBJ2-7 | - | TRBV28 | 15 | CASRPEVGGSYEQYF | TGTGCCAGCAGACCCGAAGTTGGCGGGTCCTACGAGCAGTACTTC
- | TRBJ2-7 | TRBD1 | TRBV5-4 | 16 | CASSRDRGSSIYEQYF | TGTGCCAGCAGCCGGGACAGGGGAAGTTCCATCTACGAGCAGTACTTC
once | TRBJ2-7 | - | TRBV18 | 13 | CASSPGPTYEQYF | TGTGCCAGCTCACCCGGGCCTACCTACGAGCAGTACTTC
- | TRBJ1-5 | TRBD1 | TRBV20-1 | 14 | CSASPGGNNQPQHF | TGCAGTGCTAGTCCAGGGGGCAACAATCAGCCCCAGCATTTT
- | TRBJ2-1 | - | TRBV5-4 | 13 | CASSLETHNEQFF | TGTGCCAGCAGCTTGGAGACCCACAATGAGCAGTTCTTC
once | TRBJ1-1 | TRBD1 | TRBV6-5 | 13 | CASGTDTNTEAFF | TGTGCCAGCGGGACAGACACGAACACTGAAGCTTTCTTT
- | TRBJ2-2 | - | TRBV28 | 13 | CASLRHESGELFF | TGTGCCAGTCTTCGACACGAGTCCGGGGAGCTGTTTTTT
- | TRBJ2-1 | - | TRBV5-4 | 15 | CASSLESDRNNEQFF | TGTGCCAGCAGCTTGGAATCCGACAGAAACAATGAGCAGTTCTTC
- | TRBJ2-2 | TRBD2 | TRBV11-2 | 18 | CASSLGLAGSAGTGELFF | TGTGCCAGCAGCTTAGGACTAGCGGGATCAGCGGGAACCGGGGAGCTGTTTTTT
- | TRBJ2-3 | TRBD2 | TRBV4-2 | 17 | CASSQEGLAGTTDTQYF | TGTGCCAGCAGCCAAGAGGGACTAGCGGGGACCACAGATACGCAGTATTTT
- | TRBJ1-6 | TRBD1 | TRBV11-2 | 15 | CASSHRDRGYSPLHF | TGTGCCAGCAGCCATAGGGACAGGGGTTATTCACCCCTCCACTTT
- | TRBJ2-7 | - | TRBV5-5 | 15 | CASSPSAPTNYEQYF | TGTGCCAGCAGCCCGTCGGCCCCAACGAACTACGAGCAGTACTTC
- | TRBJ2-2 | - | TRBV2 | 16 | CASSAVGARYTGELFF | TGTGCCAGCAGTGCTGTGGGGGCGCGGTACACCGGGGAGCTGTTTTTT
- | TRBJ2-6 | - | TRBV19 | 16 | CASSLHRMTGANVLTF | TGTGCCAGTAGCCTCCATCGGATGACCGGGGCCAACGTCCTGACTTTC
- | TRBJ2-2 | - | TRBV28 | 16 | CASRHRDNKNTGELFF | TGTGCCAGCAGGCACCGGGATAACAAGAACACCGGGGAGCTGTTTTTT
- | TRBJ1-5 | TRBD1 | TRBV28 | 15 | CASSQGAGSNQPQHF | TGTGCCAGCAGTCAGGGGGCGGGGAGCAATCAGCCCCAGCATTTT
- | TRBJ2-7 | TRBD2 | TRBV7-8 | 15 | CASSSRTSAGYEQYF | TGTGCCAGCAGCTCGAGGACTAGCGCCGGGTACGAGCAGTACTTC
- | TRBJ1-5 | TRBD1 | TRBV2 | 15 | CASISGTDSNQPQHF | TGTGCCAGCATTTCCGGGACAGATAGCAATCAGCCCCAGCATTTT
- | TRBJ2-2 | - | TRBV9 | 16 | CASSGEGYTFTGELFF | TGTGCCAGCAGCGGGGAAGGATACACCTTCACCGGGGAGCTGTTTTTT
- | TRBJ1-1 | - | TRBV3-1/TRBV3-2 | 16 | CASSQAGSTMNTEAFF | TGTGCCAGCAGCCAAGCGGGGTCTACTATGAACACTGAAGCTTTCTTT
- | TRBJ1-5 | - | TRBV6-5 | 13 | CASTRQAGEPQHF | TGTGCCAGCACAAGACAGGCCGGGGAACCCCAGCATTTT
- | TRBJ1-3 | - | TRBV28 | 15 | CASSKGSRPGNTIYF | TGTGCCAGCAGTAAGGGGTCCCGGCCTGGAAACACCATATATTTT
few | TRBJ1-5 | - | TRBV29-1 | 12 | CSVGQNNQPQHF | TGCAGCGTCGGACAGAACAATCAGCCCCAGCATTTT
- | TRBJ1-1 | - | TRBV7-8 | 14 | CASSLKGGRAEAFF | TGTGCCAGCAGCTTAAAAGGAGGGCGGGCTGAAGCTTTCTTT
few | TRBJ2-3 | - | TRBV7-3 | 15 | CASSPSAVGSDTQYF | TGTGCCAGCAGCCCTTCAGCGGTGGGTTCGGATACGCAGTATTTT
- | TRBJ1-5 | - | TRBV19 | 14 | CASSTTGENQPQHF | TGTGCCAGTAGTACGACAGGTGAGAATCAGCCCCAGCATTTT
- | TRBJ2-2 | - | TRBV7-9 | 14 | CASSFSGDSGELFF | TGTGCCAGCAGCTTCTCGGGCGACTCCGGGGAGCTGTTTTTT
- | TRBJ2-1 | TRBD2 | TRBV7-3 | 13 | CASSLQIAGEQFF | TGTGCCAGCAGCTTGCAGATAGCGGGGGAGCAGTTCTTC
once | TRBJ1-4 | - | TRBV27 | 16 | CASGPGPVLSREKLFF | TGTGCCAGCGGCCCGGGACCCGTGTTGTCTCGTGAAAAACTGTTTTTT
- | TRBJ1-1 | - | TRBV7-3 | 13 | CASSAQGNTEAFF | TGTGCCAGCAGCGCACAGGGGAACACTGAAGCTTTCTTT
- | TRBJ1-1 | - | TRBV6-5 | 12 | CASSWAGTEAFF | TGTGCCAGCAGTTGGGCAGGGACTGAAGCTTTCTTT
- | TRBJ1-3 | - | TRBV19 | 15 | CASRPRGRSGNTIYF | TGTGCCAGTAGGCCTAGAGGTCGCTCGGGAAACACCATATATTTT